The 17 T cell receptor beta chains below were found in one sample sequenced in a study of identifying expanded T cells in peripheral blood. Assay used: immunoSEQ multiplex PCR; TCRdb lists only in-frame clones, some missing. The table includes about 110,000 clones, 80% to 90% detected once. Material: blood. These TCRs come from a person aged 18 to 75 in good health.

This clone was seen once. The V call is TRBV2, the J call TRBJ2-7; maybe TRBD1 (6 bases). The CDR3 has 14 amino acids. Germline V lookup: CDR1 SNHLY, CDR2 FYNNEI. The germline V and J ends were trimmed by 6 bases and 5 bases, with 17 bases remaining between them. CDR3 amino acids: CASRRTAPRDEQYF. The CDR3 coding sequence is TGTGCCAGCAGACGGACAGCGCCGAGGGACGAGCAGTACTTC.

This chain links TRBV5-6 with TRBJ2-1; TRBD2 agrees at 10 bases. The J segment lost 8 bases and the V segment lost 0 bases, leaving 11 bases of the junction unmatched. Germline V gives CDR1 SGHDT, CDR2 YYEEEE. The CDR3 runs to 17 residues. The CDR3 protein is CASSLATSGGAGDEQFF. The CDR3 DNA reads as TGTGCCAGCAGCTTGGCCACCAGCGGGGGGGCCGGGGATGAGCAGTTCTTC. Full variable domain (rest looked up from reference TRBV5-6 and TRBJ2-1): DAGVTQSPTHLIKTRGQQVTLRCSPKSGHDTVSWYQQALGQGPQFIFQYYEEEERQRGNFPDRFSGHQFPNYSSELNVNALLLGDSALYLCASSLATSGGAGDEQFFGPGTRLTVL.

This chain links TRBV27 with TRBJ1-6; the D is unclear. The CDR3 sequence is 18 residues long. The germline gives CDR1 MNHEY, CDR2 SMNVEV (reference sequence). The V and J ends lost 3 bases and 0 bases respectively, with 15 bases between them. The CDR3 loop reads CASSLRASLISYNSPLHF. For the CDR3, the DNA is TGTGCCAGCAGTTTGCGGGCCAGTCTTATCTCCTATAATTCACCCCTCCACTTT.

The chain carries TRBV4-2 and TRBJ2-7; TRBD1 matches 8 bases. CDR3 length: 15 amino acids. The germline gives CDR1 LGHNA, CDR2 YNFKEQ. The trim removed 3 bases at V and 1 base at J, leaving 5 bases unmatched. CDR3 bases: TGTGCCAGCAGCCACGGGACAGGCCTGTCCTACGAGCAGTACTTC. Translating it yields CASSHGTGLSYEQYF.

This chain joins TRBV11-2 and TRBJ2-7; the D gene is possibly TRBD1 (7 bases). Trimming cost V 1 base and J 1 base, with 11 bases left between them. Germline loops: CDR1 SGHAT, CDR2 FQNNGV. This CDR3 has 15 residues. CDR3 nucleotide sequence: TGTGCCAGCAGCTTAGCGCCAGGGGGGTCCTACGAGCAGTACTTC. Protein sequence: CASSLAPGGSYEQYF.

The chain couples TRBV28 to TRBJ2-5, with D unclear. V was trimmed by 3 bases and J by 3 bases, leaving 14 bases between them. The CDR3 is made up of 15 amino acids. Germline CDR1 is MDHEN and CDR2 is SYDVKM. The CDR3 sequence: CASSFAKSLEETQYF. CDR3 nucleotide sequence: TGTGCCAGCAGTTTCGCCAAGTCCCTGGAAGAGACCCAGTACTTC.

V and J are TRBV10-3 and TRBJ1-1; unclear D gene. The CDR3 loop spans 15 amino acids. Trimming pared 0 bases from V and 1 base from J, leaving 9 bases between. Germline-derived CDR1 and CDR2 are ENHRY and SYGVKD. The CDR3 DNA follows: TGTGCCATCAGTGAGTCGAAATCCGGGAACACTGAAGCTTTCTTT. Residues: CAISESKSGNTEAFF.

The chain recombines TRBV2 with TRBJ1-5, with no clear D. In germline, CDR1 is SNHLY, CDR2 FYNNEI. Trimming removed 4 bases from V and 4 bases from J, with 11 bases in between. The CDR3 is made up of 14 amino acids. This CDR3 is CASSGPVLNQPQHF. CDR3 sequence (DNA): TGTGCCAGCAGTGGCCCGGTCCTTAATCAGCCCCAGCATTTT.

This chain connects TRBV7-2 to TRBJ1-2, with TRBD1 identical over 9 bases. The CDR3 runs 14 residues. Losses at the gene ends were 1 base for V and 8 bases for J; bases not matched to a gene: 5. From germline, CDR1 is SGHTA and CDR2 FQGNSA. CDR3 protein: CASSLGTGTGGYTF. Written as DNA, the CDR3 is TGTGCCAGCAGCTTAGGGACCGGGACAGGGGGCTACACCTTC.

This chain links TRBV11-2 with TRBJ2-1; TRBD1 matches 7 bases. Germline trimming cut 1 base from V and 2 bases from J; bases unmatched to any gene: 2. CDR1 and CDR2 from the germline V gene are SGHAT and FQNNGV. This CDR3 is 15 amino acids long. CDR3 DNA sequence: TGTGCCAGCAGCTTAGGAGGGGGCGCCTACAATGAGCAGTTCTTC. Translation: CASSLGGGAYNEQFF.

The table lists this clone with a few counts. This CDR3 is CASSLETAYGYTF. The CDR3 region has the DNA TGTGCCAGCAGCTTGGAAACGGCCTATGGCTACACCTTC. V is TRBV5-4 and J is TRBJ1-2; D call uncertain. V was clipped by 0 bases and J by 4 bases, with 7 bases between them. The CDR3 totals 13 residues. Germline V lookup: CDR1 SGHNT, CDR2 YYREEE (reference sequence).

The rearrangement uses TRBV19 and TRBJ1-1; a possible D gene is TRBD1 (6 bases). Germline lookup yields CDR1 LNHDA and CDR2 SQIVND (reference sequence). V gave up 6 bases and J gave up 6 bases, with 11 bases separating them. CDR3 size: 12 residues. The DNA of the CDR3 is TGTGCCAGTAGAGCAGGGGACGCTGAAGCTTTCTTT. Translating gives CASRAGDAEAFF.

This chain uses TRBV6-5 with TRBJ1-2, with a possible D match to TRBD1 (5 bases). The CDR3 runs 14 residues. V was shortened by 6 bases and J by 1 base, with 12 bases between the two germline ends. Looked up from germline, CDR1 is MNHEY and CDR2 is SVGAGI. Here the CDR3 reads CASSSLGGNYGYTF. The CDR3 region has the DNA TGTGCCAGCAGCTCGCTGGGGGGTAACTATGGCTACACCTTC.

The CDR3 loop reads CASSWAGGQETQYF. The CDR3 DNA sequence: TGTGCCAGCAGTTGGGCGGGGGGGCAAGAGACCCAGTACTTC. The chain carries TRBV27 and TRBJ2-5; TRBD2 aligns across 9 bases. Trimming cost V 4 bases and J 2 bases; bases outside gene matches: 2. Germline CDR1 and CDR2: MNHEY and SMNVEV (reference sequence). This CDR3 region has 14 residues.

The V gene is TRBV7-9, the J gene TRBJ2-5; 10 nucleotides align to TRBD1. The CDR3 runs to 16 residues. V shed 4 bases, J shed 0 bases, and the junction held 5 bases outside the gene matches. The germline V gene has CDR1 SEHNR and CDR2 FQNEAQ (reference sequence). CDR3 sequence: CASSYGQGGYQETQYF. Written as DNA, the CDR3 is TGTGCCAGCAGCTACGGACAGGGGGGTTACCAAGAGACCCAGTACTTC.

The chain joins TRBV9 to TRBJ1-2; D is ambiguous. V dropped 0 bases and J dropped 0 bases, with 9 bases sitting between them. Germline loops: CDR1 SGDLS, CDR2 YYNGEE. CDR3 length: 15 residues. The CDR3 region has the DNA TGTGCCAGCAGCGTAGATGGGAGAGCTAACTATGGCTACACCTTC. Translating it yields CASSVDGRANYGYTF. The whole variable domain, remainder taken from reference TRBV9 and TRBJ1-2, is DSGVTQTPKHLITATGQRVTLRCSPRSGDLSVYWYQQSLDQGLQFLIQYYNGEERAKGNILERFSAQQFPDLHSELNLSSLELGDSALYFCASSVDGRANYGYTFGSGTRLTVV.

The chain combines TRBV7-8 with TRBJ2-7; 8 nucleotides agree with TRBD1. Germline trimming cut 5 bases from V and 1 base from J; bases unmatched to any gene: 10. This CDR3 region has 16 residues. CDR1 is SGHVS, CDR2 FQNEAQ, per germline. Written as DNA, the CDR3 is TGTGCCAGCAGCACCCGACAGGGGCCCGTTTCCTACGAGCAGTACTTC. Amino acid sequence: CASSTRQGPVSYEQYF.